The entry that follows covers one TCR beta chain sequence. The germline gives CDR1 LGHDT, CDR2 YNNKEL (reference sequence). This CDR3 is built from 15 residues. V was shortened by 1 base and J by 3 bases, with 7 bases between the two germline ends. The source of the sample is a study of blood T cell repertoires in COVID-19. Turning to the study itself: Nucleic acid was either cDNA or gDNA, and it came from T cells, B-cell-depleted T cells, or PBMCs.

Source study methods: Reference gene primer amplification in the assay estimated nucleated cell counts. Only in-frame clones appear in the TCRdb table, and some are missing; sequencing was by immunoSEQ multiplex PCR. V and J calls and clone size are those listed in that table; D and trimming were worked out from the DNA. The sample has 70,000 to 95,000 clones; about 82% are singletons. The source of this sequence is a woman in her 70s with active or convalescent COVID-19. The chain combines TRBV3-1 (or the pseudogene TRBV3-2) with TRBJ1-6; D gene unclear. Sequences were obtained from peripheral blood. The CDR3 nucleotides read TGTGCCAGCAGCCAAGGGCAGGTCTATAATTCACCCCTCCACTTT. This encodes CASSQGQVYNSPLHF.